These 23 T cell receptor beta chains originate from one sample sequenced in a study of cytomegalovirus exposure and HLA in healthy donors. It was with 60 Vbeta and 13 Jbeta primers that the PCR ran. This table comes from immunoSEQ multiplex PCR, and its TCRdb copy is limited to in-frame clones, with some not included. The sample lists fewer than 200,000 clones, 75% to 85% occurring once. The sample taken for sequencing was PBMCs. The receptors were gathered from a boy under 18 in good health and CMV-seronegative.

The chain links TRBV30 to TRBJ2-1; perhaps TRBD2 as D (5 bases). Germline lookup yields CDR1 GTSNPN and CDR2 SVGIG (reference sequence). The CDR3 contains 13 residues. V was trimmed by 2 bases and J by 10 bases, leaving 15 bases between them. CDR3 bases: TGTGCCTGGAGTTTGGACTTCTCCCGGGAGCAGTTCTTC. Translated: CAWSLDFSREQFF.

A word on this clone: Other DNA sequences in the same sample also yield this CDR3. The chain combines TRBV19 with TRBJ1-5, with D perhaps matching TRBD1 (5 bases). The V and J ends lost 6 bases and 4 bases respectively, with 13 bases between them. The CDR3 contains 14 residues. CDR1 and CDR2 from the germline V gene are LNHDA and SQIVND (reference sequence). CDR3 DNA: TGTGCCAGTAGCGGGACGGGGGGAAATCAGCCCCAGCATTTT. This codes for CASSGTGGNQPQHF.

This rearrangement joins TRBV6-7 to TRBJ1-5; 9 nucleotides align to TRBD1. TRBV6-7 is sorted into the ORF group, with uncertain function. V dropped 6 bases and J dropped 2; count of bases not matched to a gene: 17. The CDR3 totals 19 residues. CDR3 sequence (DNA): TGTGCCAGCAGGCCCCTGGGACAGGGTCGGATGGGGTGCAATCAGCCCCAGCATTTT. It specifies CASRPLGQGRMGCNQPQHF.

The gene calls are TRBV6-6 and TRBJ2-7, with D unresolved. Germline lookup yields CDR1 MNHNY and CDR2 SVGAGI (reference sequence). This CDR3 is built from 13 residues. V was clipped by 2 bases and J by 0 bases, with 5 bases between them. CDR3: CASSYGISYEQYF. In DNA form, the CDR3 reads TGTGCCAGCAGTTACGGCATCTCCTACGAGCAGTACTTC.

This chain connects TRBV19 to TRBJ2-3; 10 bases align to TRBD1. The CDR3 extends over 14 amino acids. Germline assignment: CDR1 LNHDA and CDR2 SQIVND (reference sequence). The junction had 3 bases not matched to a gene; V was cut back by 6 bases and J by 3 bases. CDR3 in amino acids: CASRRDRGTDTQYF. CDR3 DNA: TGTGCCAGTAGGCGGGACAGGGGAACAGATACGCAGTATTTT.

This clone appeared once. The chain couples TRBV9 to TRBJ2-3; TRBD2 matches 8 bases. Trimming removed 3 bases from V and 5 bases from J; junction bases left unmatched: 11. The CDR3 has 16 residues. CDR1 and CDR2 from the germline V gene are SGDLS and YYNGEE. The CDR3 spells CASSGDIAGSKDTQYF. The CDR3 nucleotides read TGTGCCAGCAGCGGGGATATAGCGGGGAGTAAAGATACGCAGTATTTT. The whole variable domain, filled in from reference TRBV9 and TRBJ2-3, reads DSGVTQTPKHLITATGQRVTLRCSPRSGDLSVYWYQQSLDQGLQFLIQYYNGEERAKGNILERFSAQQFPDLHSELNLSSLELGDSALYFCASSGDIAGSKDTQYFGPGTRLTVL.

The V gene is TRBV25-1, the J gene TRBJ1-1, with D hard to call. The CDR3 covers 14 residues. V lost 5 bases to trimming and J lost 10 bases, with 20 bases between them. Germline values: CDR1 MGHDK, CDR2 SYGVNS. Written as DNA, the CDR3 is TGTGCCAGCAGTCTGGGAGGCTTTGGTGGTTCAGCTTTCTTT. It yields the protein CASSLGGFGGSAFF.

CDR3 sequence: CASSALAGDTQYF. The CDR3 DNA reads as TGTGCCAGCAGCGCTCTAGCGGGGGATACGCAGTATTTT. The chain combines TRBV9 with TRBJ2-3; 9 nucleotides agree with TRBD2. After removal of 3 bases from V and 6 bases from J, the junction contained 2 bases not matched to a gene. The CDR3 contains 13 residues. The V gene's germline CDR1 is SGDLS and CDR2 YYNGEE.

The chain is built from TRBV10-3 and TRBJ2-3; TRBD1 might be the D (6 bases). Germline CDR1 is ENHRY and CDR2 is SYGVKD. Trimming shortened V by 6 bases and J by 7 bases, and 11 bases separated the two germline ends. The CDR3 sequence is 12 residues long. The CDR3 here is CAIRHRDNTQYF. The CDR3 bases are TGTGCCATCAGGCACAGGGATAATACGCAGTATTTT.

The chain recombines TRBV19 with TRBJ2-2; D is uncertain. The CDR3 has 14 residues. Germline CDR1 and CDR2: LNHDA and SQIVND (reference sequence). The germline V and J ends were trimmed by 6 bases and 0 bases, with 8 bases remaining between them. The CDR3 region is CASSEQTNTGELFF. CDR3 nucleotide sequence: TGTGCCAGTAGCGAACAGACGAACACCGGGGAGCTGTTTTTT.

The gene calls are TRBV5-4 and TRBJ2-7, with no clear D. Per the germline V gene, CDR1 is SGHNT and CDR2 is YYREEE (reference sequence). The CDR3 spans 13 residues. Trimming took off 2 bases at V and 3 bases at J, with 9 bases between the two ends. CDR3 in amino acids: CASSLTLDYEQYF. The CDR3 DNA reads TGTGCCAGCAGCTTAACCTTAGACTACGAGCAGTACTTC.

The chain joins TRBV6-1 to TRBJ2-2; weak D call: TRBD1 (6 bases). Germline loops: CDR1 MNHNS, CDR2 SASEGT. V lost 2 bases and J lost 0, with 10 bases in between. The CDR3 length is 16 residues. The chain's CDR3 is CASSERAGANTGELFF. CDR3 DNA sequence: TGTGCCAGCAGTGAAAGGGCAGGGGCGAACACCGGGGAGCTGTTTTTT.

The chain couples TRBV10-1 to TRBJ1-1, with D perhaps TRBD1 (6 bases). There are 15 residues in the CDR3. V lost 0 bases, J lost 1 base, and 9 bases lay in between. Germline V gene sequence: CDR1 WNHNN, CDR2 SYGVQD (reference sequence). The CDR3 nucleotides read TGCGCCAGCAGTGAGTCGGGGGCAGGGAACACTGAAGCTTTCTTT. Its translation is CASSESGAGNTEAFF.

The chain links TRBV30 to TRBJ1-2; a weak D match, TRBD1 (5 bases). V was pared by 4 bases and J by 0 bases, with 9 bases between. The CDR3 runs to 13 residues. The germline V gene encodes CDR1 GTSNPN and CDR2 SVGIG (reference sequence). CDR3 DNA sequence: TGTGCCTGGACGACAGCTTCTAACTATGGCTACACCTTC. The encoded protein is CAWTTASNYGYTF.

The gene calls are TRBV10-3 and TRBJ1-3; D remains unclear. The germline V and J ends were trimmed by 5 bases and 4 bases, with 12 bases remaining between them. The CDR3 sequence is 14 residues long. CDR1 and CDR2 (germline): ENHRY, SYGVKD. DNA for the CDR3: TGTGCCATCAGTTTCGAGGAGCCGGGAAACACCATATATTTT. Translation gives CAISFEEPGNTIYF.

The chain is built from TRBV10-3 and TRBJ1-2; tentatively, D is TRBD1 (6 bases). The germline V gene has CDR1 ENHRY and CDR2 SYGVKD. CDR3 size: 12 residues. The V end lost 4 bases, the J end lost 8 bases, and 11 bases lay between the germline ends. CDR3 bases: TGTGCCATCAGTGTGGAAGGGGGAGGCTACACCTTC. It is translated as CAISVEGGGYTF.

The count of this clone is one. The V and J genes are TRBV27 and TRBJ1-2, with D possibly matching TRBD1 (5 bases). This CDR3 comprises 13 residues. CDR1 and CDR2 (germline): MNHEY, SMNVEV (reference sequence). V lost 5 bases and J lost 3, with 10 bases in between. CDR3 sequence: CASSLTVDYGYTF. As DNA, the CDR3 is TGTGCCAGCAGTCTGACAGTGGACTATGGCTACACCTTC.

This chain uses TRBV4-1 with TRBJ1-2, with TRBD1 identical over 8 bases. Per germline, CDR1 MGHRA and CDR2 YSYEKL. The CDR3 consists of 15 residues. The junction had 5 bases not matched to a gene; V was cut back by 1 base and J by 4 bases. In nucleotides, the CDR3 is TGCGCCAGCAGCCAAGGAGAGACAGGGGCCTATGGCTACACCTTC. Its protein product is CASSQGETGAYGYTF.

The chain has TRBV6-1 and TRBJ2-3; D perhaps matches TRBD2 (5 bases). The CDR3 totals 14 residues. Trimming took 7 bases from V and 4 from J, leaving 15 bases between them. Germline V gene lookup returns CDR1 MNHNS and CDR2 SASEGT. The CDR3 nucleotides are TGTGCCAGCATGTTCCGAGCGGCCCCAGATACGCAGTATTTT. Encoded protein: CASMFRAAPDTQYF.

The chain joins TRBV29-1 to TRBJ1-1; D unclear. Trimming removed 1 base from V and 7 bases from J, with 19 bases in between. The germline gives CDR1 SQVTM, CDR2 ANQGSEA. This CDR3 region has 15 residues. This CDR3 reads CSVEAYGEPTNEAFF. Written as DNA, the CDR3 is TGCAGCGTTGAAGCGTACGGTGAGCCTACGAATGAAGCTTTCTTT.

The chain combines TRBV2 with TRBJ1-2; D gene ambiguous. CDR3 size: 13 residues. With 7 bases removed from V and 2 bases from J, the gap between germline ends came to 11 bases. Germline lookup yields CDR1 SNHLY and CDR2 FYNNEI. CDR3 in DNA: TGTGCCAGCATGGGAGAGCGGAACTATGGCTACACCTTC. Its translation: CASMGERNYGYTF.

The V call is TRBV12-5, the J call TRBJ2-7; possible D gene TRBD1, 5 bases. Germline CDR1 and CDR2: LGHNT and FRNRAP. Trimming left V 0 bases short and J 5 bases short, with 17 bases between. The CDR3 totals 16 residues. The DNA for the CDR3 is TGTGCTAGTGGTTTGGTACTCAGCAGGGCTGGGGACGAGCAGTACTTC. Encoded protein: CASGLVLSRAGDEQYF.

The chain has TRBV6-6 and TRBJ1-1; D may be TRBD1 (5 bases). CDR3 length equals 14 residues. The germline CDR1 and CDR2 sequences are MNHNY and SVGAGI (reference sequence). Trimming shortened V by 7 bases and J by 3 bases, and 15 bases separated the two germline ends. The CDR3 bases are TGTGCCAGCAACGGGTGGGGGGTGGACACTGAAGCTTTCTTT. The encoded protein is CASNGWGVDTEAFF.